The rows below give T cell receptor beta chains drawn from one sample of a study of cytomegalovirus exposure and HLA in healthy donors. TCRdb keeps only in-frame clones here, not all; method: immunoSEQ multiplex PCR. The sample contains about 130,000 clones, about 81% of which appear only once. Material: PBMCs. The receptor source for this set is a woman aged 40 to 49 in good health and CMV-seropositive. Each CDR3 is given with its conserved first and last residue. Fields, in order: D gene, clone size, J gene, V gene, CDR3 protein, CDR3 DNA. A D gene is named only where the DNA matches it firmly. Some rows have no size entry. The others give once, few or many, or a class for an expanded clone.

d_call: TRBD1
clone_size: .
j_call: TRBJ1-1
v_call: TRBV9
cdr3_aa: CASSVATGQGKTEAFF
cdr3_nt: TGTGCCAGCAGCGTAGCTACGGGACAGGGGAAAACTGAAGCTTTCTTT

d_call: .
clone_size: .
j_call: TRBJ1-4
v_call: TRBV5-1
cdr3_aa: CASSPLGGAHNEKLFF
cdr3_nt: TGCGCCAGCAGCCCTCTCGGCGGGGCCCATAATGAAAAACTGTTTTTT

d_call: TRBD2
clone_size: .
j_call: TRBJ2-1
v_call: TRBV28
cdr3_aa: CASRKTSFNEQFF
cdr3_nt: TGTGCCAGCAGAAAGACTAGCTTCAATGAGCAGTTCTTC

d_call: .
clone_size: .
j_call: TRBJ1-1
v_call: TRBV5-1
cdr3_aa: CASKGEGGRGAFF
cdr3_nt: TGCGCCAGTAAAGGGGAGGGAGGGAGAGGGGCTTTCTTT

d_call: TRBD2
clone_size: .
j_call: TRBJ2-1
v_call: TRBV5-1
cdr3_aa: CASSFAGTSGGVEQFF
cdr3_nt: TGCGCCAGCAGCTTCGCCGGGACTAGCGGTGGCGTTGAGCAGTTCTTC

d_call: .
clone_size: .
j_call: TRBJ1-1
v_call: TRBV30
cdr3_aa: CAWSKQTEGTEAFF
cdr3_nt: TGTGCCTGGAGTAAGCAGACCGAGGGCACTGAAGCTTTCTTT

d_call: .
clone_size: .
j_call: TRBJ2-7
v_call: TRBV27
cdr3_aa: CASSSGSSYEQYF
cdr3_nt: TGTGCCAGCAGCTCCGGGAGTTCCTACGAGCAGTACTTC

d_call: TRBD2
clone_size: .
j_call: TRBJ2-3
v_call: TRBV18
cdr3_aa: CASTEREKTDTQYF
cdr3_nt: TGTGCCAGCACCGAGCGGGAGAAAACAGATACGCAGTATTTT

d_call: TRBD1
clone_size: .
j_call: TRBJ1-2
v_call: TRBV25-1
cdr3_aa: CASSEIGDRGEVYGYTF
cdr3_nt: TGTGCCAGCAGTGAAATTGGAGACAGGGGAGAGGTCTATGGCTACACCTTC

d_call: .
clone_size: .
j_call: TRBJ1-5
v_call: TRBV30
cdr3_aa: CAWSVSYSNQPQHF
cdr3_nt: TGTGCCTGGAGTGTTTCCTATAGCAATCAGCCCCAGCATTTT

d_call: .
clone_size: .
j_call: TRBJ2-5
v_call: TRBV30
cdr3_aa: CAWSRGGVQETQYF
cdr3_nt: TGTGCCTGGAGTAGGGGCGGGGTCCAAGAGACCCAGTACTTC

d_call: TRBD1
clone_size: .
j_call: TRBJ1-4
v_call: TRBV7-2
cdr3_aa: CASSPRDRGNEKLFF
cdr3_nt: TGTGCCAGCAGCCCTCGGGACAGGGGTAATGAAAAACTGTTTTTT

d_call: .
clone_size: .
j_call: TRBJ1-4
v_call: TRBV7-9
cdr3_aa: CASSLGAAGRKLFF
cdr3_nt: TGTGCCAGCAGCTTAGGTGCGGCGGGAAGGAAACTGTTTTTT

d_call: .
clone_size: .
j_call: TRBJ2-3
v_call: TRBV4-2
cdr3_aa: CASSQGLRGGDTQYF
cdr3_nt: TGTGCCAGCAGCCAAGGACTGCGCGGAGGAGATACGCAGTATTTT

d_call: TRBD2
clone_size: .
j_call: TRBJ2-1
v_call: TRBV7-9
cdr3_aa: CASQLGGSGSIQEFF
cdr3_nt: TGTGCCAGCCAATTAGGTGGTAGCGGGAGCATTCAGGAGTTCTTC

d_call: .
clone_size: .
j_call: TRBJ1-5
v_call: TRBV5-1
cdr3_aa: CASSLGQGGPQHF
cdr3_nt: TGCGCCAGCAGCTTGGGCCAGGGCGGGCCCCAGCATTTT

d_call: .
clone_size: few
j_call: TRBJ2-5
v_call: TRBV28
cdr3_aa: CASRPRGETQYF
cdr3_nt: TGTGCCAGCCGACCTCGAGGGGAGACCCAGTACTTC

d_call: .
clone_size: .
j_call: TRBJ1-3
v_call: TRBV7-8
cdr3_aa: CASSLENRFSGNTIYF
cdr3_nt: TGTGCCAGCAGCTTGGAAAACAGGTTCTCTGGAAACACCATATATTTT

d_call: TRBD2
clone_size: .
j_call: TRBJ2-2
v_call: TRBV7-9
cdr3_aa: CASSPISGGANTGELFF
cdr3_nt: TGTGCCAGCAGCCCAATTAGCGGGGGAGCGAACACCGGGGAGCTGTTTTTT

d_call: TRBD2
clone_size: .
j_call: TRBJ2-1
v_call: TRBV7-3
cdr3_aa: CASSFLAGGMYNEQFF
cdr3_nt: TGTGCCAGCAGCTTTCTAGCGGGAGGAATGTACAATGAGCAGTTCTTC

d_call: TRBD1
clone_size: once
j_call: TRBJ2-1
v_call: TRBV25-1
cdr3_aa: CASSEYGQGINEQFF
cdr3_nt: TGTGCCAGCAGTGAATATGGACAGGGAATCAATGAGCAGTTCTTC

d_call: TRBD2
clone_size: .
j_call: TRBJ2-3
v_call: TRBV27
cdr3_aa: CASSLGGRAGDTQYF
cdr3_nt: TGTGCCAGCAGTTTAGGCGGGAGGGCTGGAGATACGCAGTATTTT

d_call: .
clone_size: .
j_call: TRBJ2-3
v_call: TRBV29-1
cdr3_aa: CSVDLTDRGTQYF
cdr3_nt: TGCAGCGTTGACTTAACCGATCGGGGTACGCAGTATTTT

d_call: .
clone_size: .
j_call: TRBJ2-1
v_call: TRBV5-1
cdr3_aa: CASSLVGDANEQFF
cdr3_nt: TGCGCCAGCAGCTTGGTAGGAGACGCCAATGAGCAGTTCTTC

d_call: .
clone_size: .
j_call: TRBJ2-5
v_call: TRBV30
cdr3_aa: CAWGVDSQETQYF
cdr3_nt: TGTGCCTGGGGTGTCGACAGCCAAGAGACCCAGTACTTC

d_call: .
clone_size: .
j_call: TRBJ1-3
v_call: TRBV5-3
cdr3_aa: CARSLDRLSGNTIYF
cdr3_nt: TGTGCCAGAAGCTTGGACAGGCTCTCTGGAAACACCATATATTTT

d_call: TRBD2
clone_size: .
j_call: TRBJ2-3
v_call: TRBV2
cdr3_aa: CASSVGAGGSTQYF
cdr3_nt: TGTGCCAGCAGTGTGGGAGCGGGAGGGAGTACGCAGTATTTT

d_call: TRBD2
clone_size: .
j_call: TRBJ2-7
v_call: TRBV6-4
cdr3_aa: CATLLAGGFHEQYF
cdr3_nt: TGTGCCACCTTACTAGCGGGAGGGTTCCACGAGCAGTACTTC

d_call: TRBD1
clone_size: .
j_call: TRBJ2-1
v_call: TRBV7-9
cdr3_aa: CASSLDLGQGYNEQFF
cdr3_nt: TGTGCCAGCAGCTTAGATCTAGGACAGGGGTACAATGAGCAGTTCTTC

d_call: .
clone_size: .
j_call: TRBJ1-1
v_call: TRBV19
cdr3_aa: CASRTGTRNTEAFF
cdr3_nt: TGTGCCAGTAGGACCGGGACACGCAACACTGAAGCTTTCTTT

d_call: TRBD1
clone_size: .
j_call: TRBJ1-1
v_call: TRBV7-2
cdr3_aa: CASSFRQGWRTEAFF
cdr3_nt: TGTGCCAGCAGCTTTCGACAGGGATGGAGGACTGAAGCTTTCTTT

d_call: .
clone_size: .
j_call: TRBJ1-1
v_call: TRBV5-4
cdr3_aa: CASSSQQGLGTEAFF
cdr3_nt: TGTGCCAGCAGCTCCCAACAGGGTTTGGGAACTGAAGCTTTCTTT

d_call: .
clone_size: once
j_call: TRBJ2-5
v_call: TRBV19
cdr3_aa: CASSPRQIQETQYF
cdr3_nt: TGTGCCAGTAGTCCGAGACAGATCCAAGAGACCCAGTACTTC

d_call: TRBD2
clone_size: .
j_call: TRBJ2-3
v_call: TRBV28
cdr3_aa: CASSLKREVVDTQYF
cdr3_nt: TGTGCCAGCAGTTTGAAGCGGGAGGTCGTAGATACGCAGTATTTT

d_call: .
clone_size: .
j_call: TRBJ1-4
v_call: TRBV5-4
cdr3_aa: CASSLAPGNEKLFF
cdr3_nt: TGTGCCAGCAGCTTGGCCCCGGGAAATGAAAAACTGTTTTTT

d_call: TRBD2
clone_size: .
j_call: TRBJ2-2
v_call: TRBV27
cdr3_aa: CASTPQGRGENTGELFF
cdr3_nt: TGTGCCAGCACTCCTCAGGGTCGGGGGGAAAACACCGGGGAGCTGTTTTTT

d_call: .
clone_size: .
j_call: TRBJ2-2
v_call: TRBV11-2
cdr3_aa: CASSSMTTGELFF
cdr3_nt: TGTGCCAGCAGCTCAATGACTACCGGGGAGCTGTTTTTT

d_call: TRBD2
clone_size: .
j_call: TRBJ2-3
v_call: TRBV5-1
cdr3_aa: CASSLTLLAGASTDTQYF
cdr3_nt: TGCGCCAGCAGCTTGACTTTATTAGCGGGGGCTAGCACAGATACGCAGTATTTT

d_call: .
clone_size: .
j_call: TRBJ1-4
v_call: TRBV9
cdr3_aa: CASSVGFQSNEKLFF
cdr3_nt: TGTGCCAGCAGCGTAGGCTTCCAGTCTAATGAAAAACTGTTTTTT

d_call: TRBD1
clone_size: .
j_call: TRBJ2-3
v_call: TRBV11-2
cdr3_aa: CASSPGTVGGTDTQYF
cdr3_nt: TGTGCCAGCAGCCCGGGGACAGTCGGGGGCACAGATACGCAGTATTTT

d_call: TRBD1
clone_size: .
j_call: TRBJ2-4
v_call: TRBV28
cdr3_aa: CASGWDRGNIQYF
cdr3_nt: TGTGCCAGCGGGTGGGACAGGGGCAACATTCAGTACTTC

d_call: .
clone_size: .
j_call: TRBJ1-2
v_call: TRBV5-4
cdr3_aa: CASSLAGFYYGYTF
cdr3_nt: TGTGCCAGCAGCTTGGCGGGTTTTTACTATGGCTACACCTTC

d_call: TRBD2
clone_size: .
j_call: TRBJ2-1
v_call: TRBV6-4
cdr3_aa: CASSHMTSAPYNEQFF
cdr3_nt: TGTGCCAGCAGTCATATGACTAGCGCTCCCTACAATGAGCAGTTCTTC

d_call: .
clone_size: .
j_call: TRBJ2-7
v_call: TRBV7-2
cdr3_aa: CASSSGLARGEQYF
cdr3_nt: TGTGCCAGCAGTTCGGGACTCGCGAGGGGCGAGCAGTACTTC

d_call: .
clone_size: .
j_call: TRBJ1-1
v_call: TRBV7-8
cdr3_aa: CASSSRTFRGTEAFF
cdr3_nt: TGTGCCAGCAGCTCCCGTACTTTCCGGGGCACTGAAGCTTTCTTT

d_call: TRBD2
clone_size: .
j_call: TRBJ2-5
v_call: TRBV27
cdr3_aa: CASSPVPTSGSETQYF
cdr3_nt: TGTGCCAGCAGTCCCGTCCCGACTAGCGGGAGTGAGACCCAGTACTTC